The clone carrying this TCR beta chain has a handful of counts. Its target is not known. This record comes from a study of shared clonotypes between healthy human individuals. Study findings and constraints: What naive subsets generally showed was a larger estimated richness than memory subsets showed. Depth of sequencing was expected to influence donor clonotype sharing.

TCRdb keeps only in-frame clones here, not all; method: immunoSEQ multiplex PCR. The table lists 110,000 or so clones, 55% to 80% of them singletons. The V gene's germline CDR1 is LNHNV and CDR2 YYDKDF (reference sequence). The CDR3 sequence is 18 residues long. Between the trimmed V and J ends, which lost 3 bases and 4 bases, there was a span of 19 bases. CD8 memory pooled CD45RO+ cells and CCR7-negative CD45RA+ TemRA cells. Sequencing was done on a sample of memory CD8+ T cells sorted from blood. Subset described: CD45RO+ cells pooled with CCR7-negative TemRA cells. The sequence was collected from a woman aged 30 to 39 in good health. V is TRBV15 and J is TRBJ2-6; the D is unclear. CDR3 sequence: CATSSDPSSSSGANVLTF. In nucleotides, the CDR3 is TGTGCCACCAGCAGTGACCCGAGTAGTTCCTCCGGGGCCAACGTCCTGACTTTC.